This TCR beta chain emerged from a study of blood T cell repertoires in COVID-19. Background on the study: Sources were T cells, B-cell-depleted T cells, or PBMCs; the material itself was cDNA or gDNA.

Participant-reported clinical history was the basis for cohort assignment. The CDR3 sequence runs 22 residues, both termini included. Original processing methods: The assay estimated nucleated cells by amplifying reference gene primers. Repertoires were generated with immunoSEQ multiplex PCR, while TCRdb's copy carries only in-frame clones and drops some. V and J calls and clone size are given by that table; D and trimming were obtained from the DNA. The sample lists approximately 230,000 clones, around 80% seen once, with 15% in the top ten. A note on this clone: No DNA is shown, since the ends of the CDR3 on it are uncertain; the CDR3 is the one TCRdb lists.

This receptor was identified in a man aged 35 to 55 who had recovered from COVID-19. V gene TRBV21-1 combines with J gene TRBJ2-6; TRBD1, the table's D call, was not compared with the DNA. TRBV21-1 is an annotated pseudogene. The sequencing input was PBMCs or T cells enriched from blood (not recorded which). CDR3 loop: CASSKLGSIVGQGNSGANVLTF.